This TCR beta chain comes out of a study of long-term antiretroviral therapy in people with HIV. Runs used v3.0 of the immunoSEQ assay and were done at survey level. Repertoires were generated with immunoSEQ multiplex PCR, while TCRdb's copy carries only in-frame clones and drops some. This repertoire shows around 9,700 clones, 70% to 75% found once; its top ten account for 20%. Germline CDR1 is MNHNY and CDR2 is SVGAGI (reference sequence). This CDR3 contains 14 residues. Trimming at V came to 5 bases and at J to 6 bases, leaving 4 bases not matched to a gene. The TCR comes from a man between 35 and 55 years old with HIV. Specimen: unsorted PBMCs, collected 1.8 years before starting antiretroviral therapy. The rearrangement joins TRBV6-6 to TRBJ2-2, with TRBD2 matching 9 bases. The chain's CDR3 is CASSILAGPGELFF. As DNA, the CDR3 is TGTGCCAGCAGTATTCTAGCGGGGCCCGGGGAGCTGTTTTTT.